This T cell receptor (beta chain) was retrieved from a study of shared clonotypes between healthy human individuals. In the study overall: Contributing individuals were a couple of females and a few males aged 18 to 49. A donor's plate count was three for CD4 naive and three for CD4 memory; CD8 naive had two and CD8 memory one.

Terminally differentiated effector memory CD45RA+ cells were excluded from the naive CD8 cells, which were CD45RO-negative and positively selected for CCR7. In regard to this clone: The antigen remains unidentified.

The study's findings and limits: The study found approximately 5% of naive CD4 clonotypes shared across a few donors. Larger richness was generally estimated for naive than memory subsets.

The table came from immunoSEQ multiplex PCR; TCRdb's copy has only in-frame clones and leaves some out. The sample holds approximately 1.9 million clones, 93% seen once. The germline V and J ends were trimmed by 0 bases and 3 bases, with 12 bases remaining between them. Germline-derived CDR1 and CDR2 are SGDLS and YYNGEE. The CDR3 runs 15 residues. This sequence was found in a man aged 18 to 30 in good health. Some clones in this sample may be carry-over from other donors' samples. Material: naive CD8+ T cells from PBMCs. This rearrangement joins TRBV9 to TRBJ1-2; possible D gene TRBD1, 5 bases. Here the CDR3 DNA reads TGTGCCAGCAGCGTAGGATTGGTAGGGGACTATGGCTACACCTTC. It yields the protein CASSVGLVGDYGYTF.